These 3 T cell receptor beta chains were all obtained from the same sample, sequenced in a study of blood T cells in healthy people across ages (dated by TCRdb to between 2014 and 2017). The method behind the library was 5' RACE. The sequencer was an Illumina HiSeq 2500. A second PCR of about 7 to 12 cycles was run with a J-beta primer mix and a sample-barcoded 5' primer. Through fastp at Q25 and MiXCR, TCRdb rebuilt clones from the public reads, retaining in-frame beta chains. Under each unique CDR3 protein, matching rows form one entry showing the most common genes and DNA. The sample table records 780,000 or so distinct CDR3 sequences; less than 70% of these occur just once. The top ten clonotypes cover approximately 41% of the sample. Sequenced input: blood. These TCRs come from a man aged 80 or over in good health.

The chain recombines TRBV9 with TRBJ2-5; D may be TRBD1 (6 bases). From germline, CDR1 is SGDLS and CDR2 YYNGEE. The CDR3 is 16 amino acids. Between the trimmed V and J ends, which lost 3 bases and 4 bases, there was a span of 19 bases. This CDR3 is CASSARAGDKGETQYF. In nucleotides, the CDR3 is TGTGCCAGCAGCGCCCGGGCAGGGGACAAGGGAGAGACCCAGTACTTC.

The chain couples TRBV5-1 to TRBJ2-1; TRBD2 agrees at 8 bases. The germline gives CDR1 SGHRS, CDR2 YFSETQ. J gave up 9 bases and V 7 bases, and 15 bases lay outside the gene matches. CDR3 length equals 15 residues. The CDR3 DNA sequence: TGCGCCAGCTGCTCTACGAGCGGGAGAGTGGGTGAGCAGTTCTTC. Translation: CASCSTSGRVGEQFF.

The CDR3 nucleotides are TGTGCCAGCAGCCAAGGACCAAGGCAGGCCTTCTCCTACAATGAGCAGTACTTC. Its protein product is CASSQGPRQAFSYNEQYF. V usage is TRBV3-1 and J usage is TRBJ2-1; no reliable D call. The J call may be in error: the DNA end matches TRBJ2-7 better. This CDR3 has 18 amino acids. Per germline, CDR1 LGHDT and CDR2 YNNKEL (reference sequence).